This TCR beta chain was documented in a study of Ad26.COV2.S vaccination and SARS-CoV-2 variants. Findings and limits, study-wide: Non-spike TCR breadth showed similarity between vaccine and placebo recipients. Substantial breadth was reportedly displayed by spike-specific CD8+ and CD4+ T cell responses after vaccination.

This CDR3 region has 13 residues. The germline V and J ends were trimmed by 8 bases and 2 bases, with 7 bases remaining between them. The germline gives CDR1 MGHDK, CDR2 SYGVNS. On this clone: Its target is unknown.

Only in-frame clones appear in the TCRdb table, and some are missing; sequencing was by immunoSEQ multiplex PCR. The sample consists of approximately 240,000 clones, roughly 90% of them appearing once. The treatment here: roughly 19 received Ad26.COV2.S at low or high dose, single or two shots; 5 received placebo; per-sample allocation not given. The samples were gathered on day 63 after the first injection of vaccine or placebo. What was given as vaccine was an Ad26 vector encoding Wuhan-strain SARS-CoV-2 spike. The gene calls are TRBV25-1 and TRBJ2-6; D remains ambiguous. The sequence derives from a person between 18 and 59 years old who received the Ad26.COV2.S COVID-19 vaccine or a placebo. The sequenced sample was peripheral blood, obtained in a trial of Ad26.COV2.S vaccine versus placebo. This chain's CDR3 is CASGFAGANVLTF. The CDR3 DNA reads TGTGCCAGCGGATTTGCTGGGGCCAACGTCCTGACTTTC.